A single T cell receptor (beta chain) is shown here with its context. Its antigen is unknown. This entry comes from a study of CXCR3-negative and CXCR3-positive naive CD8 T cells. Study-level results: Comparison of naive CXCR3-negative and CXCR3-positive cells revealed similar TRBV-TRBJ usage, while memory cells differed. When CXCR3-positive naive cells were set against CXCR3-negative naive cells, the former had more hydrophobic TRB CDR3s.

Germline CDR1 is SGHTA and CDR2 is FQGTGA. This CDR3 is built from 15 residues. cDNA libraries for TRB were generated by 5' RACE incorporating UMI labels. TCRdb re-called the 5' RACE reads; every CDR3 protein appears as one record, without DNA. The sample's table shows 70,000 to 100,000 distinct CDR3 sequences. This chain connects TRBV7-3 to TRBJ2-1; the D gene TCRdb calls, TRBD2, cannot be checked with no DNA. The source material was naive CXCR3- CD8+ T cells from blood. The subset was: CD45RO-CCR7+CD27+CD95- naive CD8+ T cells lacking CXCR3 (TNR3-). The source is a human donor in good health. Some clones in this sample may be carry-over from other donors' samples. CDR3 residues: CASSLLAGAYNEQFF.